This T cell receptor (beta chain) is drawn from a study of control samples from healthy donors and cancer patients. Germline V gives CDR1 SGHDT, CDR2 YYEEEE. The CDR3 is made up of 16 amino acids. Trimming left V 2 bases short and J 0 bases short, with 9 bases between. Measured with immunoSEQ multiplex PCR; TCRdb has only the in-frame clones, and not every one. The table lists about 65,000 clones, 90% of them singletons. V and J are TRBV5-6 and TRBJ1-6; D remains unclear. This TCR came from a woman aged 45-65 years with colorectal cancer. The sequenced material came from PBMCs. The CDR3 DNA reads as TGTGCCAGCAGCTTCTTGGCTAACTCCTATAATTCACCCCTCCACTTT. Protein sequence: CASSFLANSYNSPLHF.